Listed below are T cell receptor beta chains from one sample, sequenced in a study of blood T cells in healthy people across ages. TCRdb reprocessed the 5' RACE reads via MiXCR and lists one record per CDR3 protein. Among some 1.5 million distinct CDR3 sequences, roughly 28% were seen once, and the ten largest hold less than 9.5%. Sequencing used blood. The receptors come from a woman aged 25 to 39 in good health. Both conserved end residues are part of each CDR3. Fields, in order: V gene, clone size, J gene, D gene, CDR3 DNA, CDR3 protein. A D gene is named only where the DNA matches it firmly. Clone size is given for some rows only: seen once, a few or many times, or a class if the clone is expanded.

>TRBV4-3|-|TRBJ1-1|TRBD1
TGCGCCAGCAGCCAAGATAACAGGGGGACAGGTGAAGCTTTCTTT
CASSQDNRGTGEAFF
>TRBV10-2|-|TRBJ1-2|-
TGCGCCAGCAGTGAAGGGGCAGGTCAAGGCTACACCTTC
CASSEGAGQGYTF
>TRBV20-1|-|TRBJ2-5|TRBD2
TGCAGTGCTACACTAGCGGGTCATGGGAAGACCCAGTACTTC
CSATLAGHGKTQYF
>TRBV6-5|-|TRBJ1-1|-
TGTGCCAGCAGTTACTCCGGGTCCATGAACACTGAAGCTTTCTTT
CASSYSGSMNTEAFF
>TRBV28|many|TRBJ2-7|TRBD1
TGTGCCAGCATGACAGGGGGCGGAAAGTACGAGCAGTACTTC
CASMTGGGKYEQYF
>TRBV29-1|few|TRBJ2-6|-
TGCAGCGTTCAGACAGGGGCCAACGTCCTGACTTTC
CSVQTGANVLTF
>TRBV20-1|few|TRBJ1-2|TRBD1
TGCAGTGCTCCCGTTGGGGACAGGGACTATGGCTACACCTTC
CSAPVGDRDYGYTF
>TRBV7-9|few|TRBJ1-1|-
TGTGCCAGCAGCCCCCGGGACGGGGCTTTCTTT
CASSPRDGAFF
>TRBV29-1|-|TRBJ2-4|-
TGCAGCGCAGTCTGGGGGACCAAAAACATTCAGTACTTC
CSAVWGTKNIQYF
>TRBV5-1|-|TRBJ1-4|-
TGCGCCAGCAGCCTTGGGCGGCCCGATGAAAAACTGTTTTTT
CASSLGRPDEKLFF
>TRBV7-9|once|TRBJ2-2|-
TGTGCCAGCAGCTGGACAGTTTCGAACACCGGGGAGCTGTTTTTT
CASSWTVSNTGELFF
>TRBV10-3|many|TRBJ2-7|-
TGTGCCATCAGTGAGCCACCGGGACCTAGGGCCTACGAGCAGTACTTC
CAISEPPGPRAYEQYF
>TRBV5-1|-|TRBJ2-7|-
TGCGCCAGCAGCTTGGAGGGGAGAGGATGGTACGAGCAGTACTTC
CASSLEGRGWYEQYF
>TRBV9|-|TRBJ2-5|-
TGTGCCAGCAGCGTAGAAGGGGACATCCATTCCTACGATGAGCAGTACTTC
CASSVEGDIHSYDEQYF
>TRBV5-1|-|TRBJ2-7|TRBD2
TGCGCCAGCAGCTTCGGGACTAGCGGGAGAGGGTACGAGCAGTACTTC
CASSFGTSGRGYEQYF
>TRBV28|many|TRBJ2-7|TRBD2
TGTGCCAGCAGTTTACCCTCTAGCGGGGGGTCCTACGAGCAGTACTTC
CASSLPSSGGSYEQYF
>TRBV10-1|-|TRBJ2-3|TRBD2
TGCGCCAGCAGTCCCGGGACTAGCTGGTTTGCAGATACGCAGTATTTT
CASSPGTSWFADTQYF
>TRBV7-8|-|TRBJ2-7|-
TGTGCCAGCAGCCCCTCCGAATTTGGGGGAACCTACGAGCAGTACTTC
CASSPSEFGGTYEQYF
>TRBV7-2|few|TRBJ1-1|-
TGTGCCAGCAGCCCACAAAGGTCAAACACTGAAGCTTTCTTT
CASSPQRSNTEAFF
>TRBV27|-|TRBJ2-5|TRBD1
TGTGCCAGCAGCATCGAGACAGGGACATACAATGAGCAGTACTTC
CASSIETGTYNEQYF
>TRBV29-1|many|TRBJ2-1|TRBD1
TGCAGCGTGGACAGGGGAGGGGAGCAGTTCTTC
CSVDRGGEQFF
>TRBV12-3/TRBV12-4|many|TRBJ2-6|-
TGTGCCAGCAGTTTCAAGGGTGCTGGGGCCAACGTCCTGACTTTC
CASSFKGAGANVLTF
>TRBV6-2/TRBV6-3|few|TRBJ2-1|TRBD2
TGTGCCAGCAGTTTCCCGGATTTAAAGCGGGAGTGGGGCAATGAGCAGTTCTTC
CASSFPDLKREWGNEQFF
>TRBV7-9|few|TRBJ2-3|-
TGTGCCAGCACCGACCGGGACACGCAGTATTTT
CASTDRDTQYF
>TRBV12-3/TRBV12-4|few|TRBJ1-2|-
TGTGCCAGCTCGGGTCAGGCTTTTAACTATGGCTCCACCTTC
CASSGQAFNYGSTF
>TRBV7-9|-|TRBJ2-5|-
TGTGCCAGCAGCTTAGGATGGGGTAAAGAGACCCAGTACTTC
CASSLGWGKETQYF
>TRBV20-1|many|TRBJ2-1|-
TGCAGTGCTAGGACCCGGGTTAGGCGGCTAGCGTCCAATGAGCAGTTCTTC
CSARTRVRRLASNEQFF
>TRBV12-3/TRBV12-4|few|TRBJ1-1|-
TGTGCCAGCAGAAGGGGTGTGTGGGGAGCTTTCTTT
CASRRGVWGAFF
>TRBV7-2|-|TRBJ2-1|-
TGTGTCAGCAGCTTAGCCTACAATGAGCAGTTCTTC
CVSSLAYNEQFF
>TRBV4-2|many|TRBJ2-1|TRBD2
TGTGCCAGCAGCCGCCGCGGGACTAGCGGGGGGGGTGAGCAGTTCTTC
CASSRRGTSGGGEQFF
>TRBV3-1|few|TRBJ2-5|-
TGTGCCAGCAGCCAAGACGGGTTAATGATCAGGGAAGAGACCCAGTACTTC
CASSQDGLMIREETQYF
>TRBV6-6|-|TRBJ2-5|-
TGTGCCAGCAGTTACCGCACCCGGAGACAGAACCAAGAGACCCAGTACTTC
CASSYRTRRQNQETQYF
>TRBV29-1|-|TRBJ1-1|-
TGCAGCGCGGCGGCAGGGCGGACCCCTGAAGCTTTCTTT
CSAAAGRTPEAFF
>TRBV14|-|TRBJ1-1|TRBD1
TGTGCCAGCAGCCCCTCGACAGGGTGGGCTGAAGCTTTCTTT
CASSPSTGWAEAFF
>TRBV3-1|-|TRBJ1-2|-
TGTGCCAGCAGCCAAGGGTCCCAGGCCTATGGCTACACCTTC
CASSQGSQAYGYTF
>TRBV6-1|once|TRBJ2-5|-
TGTGCCAGCAATCCTATGCGACCGGGTCCAAGAAGGGAGACCCAGTACTTC
CASNPMRPGPRRETQYF
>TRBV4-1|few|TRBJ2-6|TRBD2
TGCGCCAGCAGCCAGTCAACTAGCGGGGGGGCCTCTGGGGCCAACGTCCTGACTTTC
CASSQSTSGGASGANVLTF
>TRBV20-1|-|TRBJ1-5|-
TGCAGTGCTAGAAGGACCGGTCAGCCCCAGCATTTT
CSARRTGQPQHF
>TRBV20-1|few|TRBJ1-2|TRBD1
TGCAGTGCCAAAACAGGGGAAACTGGCTACACCTTC
CSAKTGETGYTF
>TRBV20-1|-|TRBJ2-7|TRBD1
TGCAGTGCTAGAGATGAAGGACAGGGAACCTACGAGCAGTACTTC
CSARDEGQGTYEQYF
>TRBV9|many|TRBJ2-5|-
TGTGCCAGCAGCGTAGAGGTTAACCAAGAGACCCAGTACTTC
CASSVEVNQETQYF